A selection of T cell receptor beta chains follows, all from one sample in a study of blood T cells in healthy people across ages. TCRdb reanalysed the 5' RACE reads using MiXCR and keeps one entry per CDR3 protein. Of approximately 730,000 distinct CDR3 sequences listed, about 40% are singletons. The material sequenced was blood. The receptors were gathered from a woman aged 60-75 years in good health. The CDR3 runs from the conserved cysteine through the conserved F or W. The order of the fields is J gene, clone size, V gene, D gene, CDR3 protein, CDR3 DNA. A D gene is named only where the DNA matches it firmly. Rows give clone size only sometimes, using once, few, many, or a class for an expanded clone.

TRBJ2-1,NA,TRBV20-1,NA,CSAPDGAYNEQFF,TGCAGTGCACCGGATGGGGCGTACAATGAGCAGTTCTTC
TRBJ1-6,few,TRBV20-1,TRBD1,CSASRGTENSPLHF,TGCAGTGCTAGCAGAGGGACAGAAAATTCACCCCTCCACTTT
TRBJ1-2,NA,TRBV28,NA,CASSSGVGLLSSGYTF,TGTGCCAGCAGTTCCGGGGTAGGGCTCCTGTCAAGTGGCTACACCTTC
TRBJ1-6,NA,TRBV6-6,NA,CASNQGSSYNSPLHF,TGTGCCAGCAACCAGGGTAGCTCCTATAATTCACCCCTCCACTTT
TRBJ2-1,many,TRBV12-3/TRBV12-4,TRBD2,CASTSTSGGVDEQFF,TGTGCCAGCACCTCGACTAGCGGGGGGGTGGATGAGCAGTTCTTC
TRBJ2-1,many,TRBV6-6,NA,CASSYSIRGEQFF,TGTGCCAGCAGTTACTCGATCCGGGGTGAGCAGTTCTTC
TRBJ1-2,few,TRBV20-1,NA,CSARERGRGANYGYTF,TGCAGTGCTAGGGAACGTGGACGGGGCGCTAACTATGGCTACACCTTC
TRBJ2-5,few,TRBV29-1,TRBD1,CSVRLLGQPETQYF,TGCAGCGTCAGGCTCTTGGGACAGCCAGAGACCCAGTACTTC
TRBJ2-7,NA,TRBV7-2,TRBD2,CASSPGPSGYEQYF,TGTGCCAGCAGCCCAGGGCCTAGCGGCTACGAGCAGTACTTC
TRBJ2-2,few,TRBV20-1,TRBD2,CSAKSGGADGELFF,TGCAGTGCGAAAAGCGGGGGGGCGGACGGGGAGCTGTTTTTT
TRBJ2-7,few,TRBV5-1,NA,CASSLPTGSAYEQYF,TGCGCCAGCAGCTTGCCCACAGGGTCAGCCTACGAGCAGTACTTC
TRBJ2-7,few,TRBV20-1,TRBD1,CSVSPNRGPVEQYF,TGCAGTGTTTCCCCTAACAGGGGACCGGTCGAGCAGTACTTC
TRBJ1-4,few,TRBV25-1,NA,CASSETLNTNEKLFF,TGTGCCAGCAGTGAAACGCTTAACACTAATGAAAAACTGTTTTTT
TRBJ2-1,many,TRBV11-1,TRBD2,CASSRGGNEQFF,TGTGCCAGCAGCCGGGGGGGCAATGAGCAGTTCTTC
TRBJ2-7,few,TRBV12-3/TRBV12-4,TRBD2,CASSFGGENEQYF,TGTGCCAGCAGTTTCGGGGGGGAAAACGAGCAGTACTTC
TRBJ2-3,NA,TRBV11-2,TRBD1,CASSFRRADRGSTDTQYF,TGTGCCAGCAGCTTTCGCCGGGCGGACAGGGGTAGCACAGATACGCAGTATTTT
TRBJ2-1,NA,TRBV20-1,NA,CSARETPDRSYNEQFF,TGCAGTGCTAGAGAAACGCCCGACAGATCCTACAATGAGCAGTTCTTC
TRBJ2-7,NA,TRBV4-1,TRBD2,CASSQVASSGTYEQYF,TGCGCCAGCAGCCAAGTTGCGTCTAGCGGGACCTACGAGCAGTACTTC
TRBJ2-2,NA,TRBV6-5,NA,CASIRAANTGELFF,TGTGCCAGCATACGAGCGGCAAACACCGGGGAGCTGTTTTTT
TRBJ2-3,NA,TRBV20-1,NA,CRGGPLGTDTQYF,TGCAGGGGTGGTCCCCTTGGCACAGATACGCAGTATTTT
TRBJ2-1,NA,TRBV4-1,NA,CASSQDEGLNEQFF,TGCGCCAGCAGCCAAGATGAGGGGCTCAATGAGCAGTTCTTC
TRBJ2-3,NA,TRBV9,TRBD2,CASSVDGLAGADTQYF,TGTGCCAGCAGCGTAGACGGACTAGCGGGGGCAGATACGCAGTATTTT
TRBJ2-3,NA,TRBV20-1,TRBD2,CSAQSGVGTDTQYF,TGCAGTGCGCAGAGCGGGGTGGGCACAGATACGCAGTATTTT
TRBJ2-7,NA,TRBV5-1,NA,CASSRVADSYEQYF,TGCGCCAGCAGCCGAGTGGCCGACTCCTACGAGCAGTACTTC
TRBJ2-1,few,TRBV2,TRBD2,CASLQEGVAGAEQFF,TGTGCCAGCCTCCAGGAGGGCGTAGCGGGGGCGGAGCAGTTCTTC
TRBJ2-1,NA,TRBV6-1,TRBD2,CASGLTSGSTNEQFF,TGTGCCAGCGGTTTGACTAGCGGGAGTACCAATGAGCAGTTCTTC
TRBJ1-2,few,TRBV28,NA,CASSSVPSQGYTF,TGTGCCAGCAGCTCCGTCCCCTCGCAGGGCTACACCTTC
TRBJ2-3,few,TRBV7-2,TRBD2,CASGPSGRAHGRDTQYF,TGTGCCAGCGGGCCTAGCGGGAGGGCCCATGGTAGAGATACGCAGTATTTT
TRBJ2-7,NA,TRBV6-4,NA,CVSSISAVPPESVEQYF,TGTGTCAGCAGTATCTCGGCGGTCCCCCCGGAGTCGGTCGAGCAGTACTTC
TRBJ2-1,NA,TRBV10-3,TRBD2,CAISDMTSGMGNERFF,TGTGCCATCAGTGACATGACTAGCGGGATGGGCAATGAGCGGTTCTTC
TRBJ2-3,NA,TRBV7-9,NA,CASSSGEVFADTQYF,TGTGCCAGCAGCTCGGGGGAAGTGTTCGCAGATACGCAGTATTTT
TRBJ2-1,many,TRBV2,TRBD1,CASRGQDPWNEQFF,TGTGCCAGCAGGGGACAGGACCCTTGGAATGAGCAGTTCTTC
TRBJ2-2,NA,TRBV12-3/TRBV12-4,NA,CAISGEATNTGELFF,TGTGCCATTTCGGGGGAGGCGACGAACACCGGGGAGCTGTTTTTT
TRBJ2-2,NA,TRBV7-9,TRBD2,CASRPTSGANTGELFF,TGTGCCAGCAGACCCACTAGCGGGGCGAACACCGGGGAGCTGTTTTTT
TRBJ1-2,NA,TRBV24-1,NA,CATSDPRSSSYGYTF,TGTGCCACCAGTGATCCCCGGAGTTCGTCCTATGGCTACACCTTC
TRBJ2-5,few,TRBV7-6,NA,CASSKLKGPLQTQYF,TGTGCCAGCAGCAAGCTAAAGGGCCCTCTTCAGACCCAGTACTTC
TRBJ2-7,few,TRBV20-1,TRBD2,CSATGLVDEQYF,TGCAGTGCGACCGGACTAGTTGACGAGCAGTACTTC
TRBJ1-2,few,TRBV28,NA,CASSSVGGYYGYTF,TGTGCCAGCAGTTCCGTAGGGGGGTATTATGGCTACACCTTC
TRBJ2-7,NA,TRBV27,NA,CASSSKYQDRRSSYEQYF,TGTGCCAGCAGTTCGAAATACCAAGACAGAAGAAGCTCCTACGAGCAGTACTTC
TRBJ2-7,NA,TRBV16,NA,CASSQVYQKYEQYF,TGTGCCAGCAGCCAAGTGTACCAGAAGTACGAGCAGTACTTC
TRBJ2-6,few,TRBV7-9,TRBD1,CASSTRTGPGANVLTF,TGTGCCAGCAGCACCCGGACAGGGCCTGGGGCCAACGTCCTGACTTTC
TRBJ2-1,few,TRBV28,NA,CASSPLLMGDKDNEQFF,TGTGCCAGCAGTCCTCTCCTCATGGGGGACAAAGACAATGAGCAGTTCTTC
TRBJ2-1,many,TRBV20-1,NA,CSAELASSYNEQFF,TGCAGTGCTGAACTAGCTTCATCCTACAATGAGCAGTTCTTC
TRBJ1-4,NA,TRBV14,NA,CASSQESRKLFF,TGTGCCAGCAGCCAAGAGTCGCGGAAACTGTTTTTT
TRBJ1-5,NA,TRBV9,TRBD1,CASSGTGLESPQHF,TGTGCCAGCAGCGGGACAGGCTTGGAGTCGCCCCAGCATTTT
TRBJ2-3,many,TRBV28,TRBD2,CASTQGLAVGTQYF,TGTGCCAGCACCCAAGGACTAGCGGTTGGTACGCAGTATTTT
TRBJ2-1,NA,TRBV9,TRBD2,CASSETTSGSSEQFF,TGTGCCAGCAGTGAAACGACTAGCGGGAGTAGTGAGCAGTTCTTC
TRBJ2-1,few,TRBV18,TRBD2,CASSGPGLAGVDEQFF,TGTGCCAGCTCGGGCCCGGGACTAGCGGGAGTCGATGAGCAGTTCTTC
TRBJ2-4,few,TRBV28,TRBD2,CASSDWQGGFIQYF,TGTGCCAGCAGTGATTGGCAGGGAGGGTTCATTCAGTACTTC
TRBJ2-1,many,TRBV4-3,TRBD1,CASSQTGTGYNEQFF,TGCGCCAGCAGCCAAACCGGGACAGGGTACAATGAGCAGTTCTTC
TRBJ2-4,NA,TRBV3-1,NA,CASSQAQGIQYF,TGTGCCAGCAGCCAAGCCCAGGGGATTCAGTACTTC
TRBJ1-1,NA,TRBV20-1,NA,CSATTGWKMSTEAFF,TGCAGTGCTACCACCGGGTGGAAAATGAGCACTGAAGCTTTCTTT
TRBJ2-7,NA,TRBV4-1,TRBD2,CASSQGSQAGTPYEQYF,TGCGCCAGCAGCCAAGGATCCCAAGCGGGGACGCCCTACGAGCAGTACTTC
TRBJ1-2,NA,TRBV7-2,TRBD1,CASSKGNRGLNYGYTF,TGTGCCAGCAGCAAGGGTAACAGGGGACTTAACTATGGCTACACCTTC
TRBJ1-4,few,TRBV6-5,TRBD1,CASHRGRHEKLFF,TGTGCCAGCCACAGGGGAAGGCATGAAAAACTGTTTTTT